This T cell receptor (beta chain) emerged from a study of T cell responses to AZD1222 COVID-19 vaccine. Study results and limitations: Donors were mostly white British, more females; clonal diversity possibly underestimated.

Germline assignment: CDR1 SGHRS and CDR2 YFSETQ. The V gene lost 0 bases and the J gene lost 7 bases, with 13 bases spanning the gap. The CDR3 runs to 15 residues. With regard to this clone: What it recognizes is unknown.

Sequencing used immunoSEQ multiplex PCR; TCRdb keeps in-frame clones, though not all of them. The sample yields around 120,000 clones, about nine tenths seen once. Sequenced material: peripheral blood, taken on day 0 of MenACWY control vaccination. This chain connects TRBV5-1 to TRBJ1-4; possibly TRBD1 for D (5 bases). The source of this sequence is an adult in good health. The CDR3 here is CASSLALGRGEKLFF. Written as DNA, the CDR3 is TGCGCCAGCAGCTTGGCCTTGGGACGAGGTGAAAAACTGTTTTTT.